These 3 T cell receptor beta chains share one sample of origin, sequenced in a study of response to subunit inactivated influenza vaccine (dated by TCRdb to the late 2010s). The library was made by RT-PCR. TCRdb shows the sequencer as Illumina HiSeq 2500. The public reads were run again by TCRdb, first through fastp at Q25 and then through MiXCR, and only productive beta chains were kept. Each entry merges the rows of one CDR3 protein and shows their most common DNA and genes. Within this sample are roughly 670,000 distinct CDR3 sequences, with approximately 15% of them counted one time only. The top ten constitute 7.5% to 9% of the sample. Sequencing used PBMCs from blood, obtained around 15 days before vaccination. These receptors all come from a man aged 45-65 years who received an inactivated influenza vaccine. Donor details come from another sample of the same person, matched by shared clones.

This clonotype was seen a few times. The V call is TRBV10-3, the J call TRBJ2-1, with 10 bases matching TRBD1. Germline V lookup: CDR1 ENHRY, CDR2 SYGVKD. This CDR3 spans 16 amino acids. Unmatched junction bases numbered 4, after V lost 4 bases and J lost 1 base. CDR3 sequence (DNA): TGTGCCATCAGTGGAGTGGGACAGGGGTCCTACAATGAGCAGTTCTTC. Translating gives CAISGVGQGSYNEQFF.

This clonotype was counted between two and nine times. The chain links TRBV28 to TRBJ2-5, with 8 bases that match TRBD2. Germline assignment: CDR1 MDHEN and CDR2 SYDVKM. CDR3 length: 15 amino acids. J was trimmed by 0 bases and V by 3 bases; bases with no gene match: 3. The CDR3 nucleotides are TGTGCCAGCAGTTTTGGCGGGAGGAACCAAGAGACCCAGTACTTC. Protein sequence: CASSFGGRNQETQYF.

This clonotype was seen only a few times. The rearrangement links TRBV7-8 to TRBJ2-7, with a tentative D call TRBD2 (5 bases). The CDR3 sequence is 15 residues long. From germline, CDR1 is SGHVS and CDR2 FQNEAQ. V lost 1 base and J lost 0, with 10 bases in between. The CDR3 DNA reads TGTGCCAGCAGCTTAGTAGGCGGGTACTCCTACGAGCAGTACTTC. Residues: CASSLVGGYSYEQYF.